One sample yielded the 27 T cell receptor beta chains listed below, sequenced in a study of shared clonotypes between healthy human individuals. Measured with immunoSEQ multiplex PCR; TCRdb has only the in-frame clones, and not every one. The sample lists some 2.4 million clones, roughly 93% occurring once. Specimen: naive CD4+ T cells from PBMCs. As to subset: CD45RA+ positively selected. The receptors derive from a man between 18 and 35 years old in good health. Some clones in this sample may be carry-over from other donors' samples.

This sequence joins TRBV6-1 and TRBJ1-5; a possible D gene is TRBD1 (5 bases). Trimming stripped 1 base from V and 2 bases from J, with 12 bases between. CDR1 MNHNS and CDR2 SASEGT come from the germline V gene. The CDR3 covers 16 residues. This chain's CDR3 is CASSEVGVRGNQPQHF. The CDR3 bases are TGTGCCAGCAGTGAAGTGGGGGTTAGAGGCAATCAGCCCCAGCATTTT.

Note on this clone: Other DNA sequences within the sample encode an identical CDR3. The chain uses TRBV28 and TRBJ2-7; D gene ambiguous. The CDR3 has 13 amino acids. The V gene's germline CDR1 is MDHEN and CDR2 SYDVKM. The V and J ends lost 2 bases and 2 bases respectively, with 7 bases between them. The CDR3 nucleotides are TGTGCCAGCAGTTTAACGGGTCCCTACGAGCAGTACTTC. This codes for CASSLTGPYEQYF.

The chain couples TRBV28 to TRBJ2-7; D remains unclear. The CDR3 has 15 amino acids. CDR1 is MDHEN and CDR2 is SYDVKM in the germline V gene. Trimming took 7 bases from V and 0 from J, leaving 16 bases between them. This CDR3 reads CASTPAARPSYEQYF. Here the CDR3 DNA reads TGTGCCAGCACCCCAGCCGCCAGGCCCTCCTACGAGCAGTACTTC.

This chain links TRBV7-2 with TRBJ2-7; 8 nucleotides line up with TRBD1. Losses at the gene ends were 0 bases for V and 0 bases for J; bases not matched to a gene: 7. The length of the CDR3 is 17 residues. Germline-derived CDR1 and CDR2 are SGHTA and FQGNSA. The CDR3 DNA is TGTGCCAGCAGCTTAGCTTCAGGGGGCAGTAACTCCTACGAGCAGTACTTC. Encoded protein: CASSLASGGSNSYEQYF.

The rearrangement links TRBV7-9 to TRBJ1-2; 8 bases align to TRBD1. The V segment lost 1 base and the J segment 7 bases; nucleotides outside the gene matches: 8. The germline CDR1 and CDR2 sequences are SEHNR and FQNEAQ (reference sequence). The CDR3 is 15 residues long. The CDR3 sequence is CASSLEGRGRSGYTF. CDR3 coding DNA: TGTGCCAGCAGCTTAGAGGGCAGGGGGCGTTCTGGCTACACCTTC.

The rearrangement uses TRBV21-1 and TRBJ1-2; the table calls TRBD1, which could not be checked here. TRBV21-1 is flagged as a pseudogene. The CDR3 extends over 15 amino acids. The CDR3 is CASSKVQDRRDGYTF. CDR3 bases: TGTGCCAGCAGCAAAGTCCAGGACAGGCGGGATGGCTACACCTTC.

The V and J genes are TRBV5-1 and TRBJ2-2; D call uncertain. The V end was cut by 0 bases, the J end by 1 base, with 7 bases between. Germline CDR1 and CDR2: SGHRS and YFSETQ. The CDR3 consists of 15 residues. CDR3 residues: CASSLAGWNTGELFF. The DNA for the CDR3 is TGCGCCAGCAGCTTGGCCGGCTGGAACACCGGGGAGCTGTTTTTT. The entire variable domain, with the rest obtained from reference TRBV5-1 and TRBJ2-2, is as follows: KAGVTQTPRYLIKTRGQQVTLSCSPISGHRSVSWYQQTPGQGLQFLFEYFSETQRNKGNFPGRFSGRQFSNSRSEMNVSTLELGDSALYLCASSLAGWNTGELFFGEGSRLTVL.

This chain uses TRBV29-1 with TRBJ2-1, with 10 positions matching TRBD2. This CDR3 spans 15 amino acids. V dropped 5 bases and J dropped 3; count of bases not matched to a gene: 7. Per germline, CDR1 SQVTM and CDR2 ANQGSEA. CDR3 bases: TGCAGCGTTCCGGGACTAGCGACAAACTACAATGAGCAGTTCTTC. Translation: CSVPGLATNYNEQFF.

The J gene is TRBJ2-5, the V gene TRBV6-5, with D perhaps TRBD1 or TRBD2 (5 bases each). The end of the DNA fits TRBJ2-7 better, so the J call may be wrong. Germline values: CDR1 MNHEY, CDR2 SVGAGI. The CDR3 extends over 15 amino acids. CDR3 sequence reads: CASSHRGAAPYEQYF. The DNA for the CDR3 is TGTGCCAGCAGTCATCGAGGGGCTGCCCCGTACGAGCAGTACTTC.

With regard to this clone: The sample contains more than one DNA sequence encoding this CDR3. This rearrangement joins TRBV5-1 to TRBJ2-5; 7 bases fit TRBD1. Looked up from germline, CDR1 is SGHRS and CDR2 is YFSETQ. With 4 bases clipped from V and 5 bases from J, the junction kept 2 bases outside the gene matches. The CDR3 has 12 residues. CDR3 sequence: CASSLDRETQYF. CDR3 DNA: TGCGCCAGCAGCCTGGACAGGGAGACCCAGTACTTC.

The gene calls are TRBV4-3 and TRBJ2-1; no clear D gene. Germline V gene lookup returns CDR1 LGHNA and CDR2 YSLEER. V lost 0 bases, J lost 7 bases, and 16 bases lay in between. This CDR3 region has 16 residues. DNA for the CDR3: TGCGCCAGCAGCCAAGATCTTTGGGGTTCCTGGAATGAGCAGTTCTTC. Residues: CASSQDLWGSWNEQFF.

CDR3 sequence: CASSLLGDTGELFF. The CDR3, as DNA: TGTGCCAGCAGCTTACTTGGGGACACCGGGGAGCTGTTTTTT. The V and J genes are TRBV7-9 and TRBJ2-2; D call uncertain. The germline V gene encodes CDR1 SEHNR and CDR2 FQNEAQ (reference sequence). The CDR3 extends over 14 amino acids. With 2 bases removed from V and 3 bases from J, the gap between germline ends came to 7 bases.

The chain employs TRBV15 and TRBJ2-2; a possible D gene is TRBD1 (6 bases). The CDR3 sequence is 16 residues long. The V end lost 1 base, the J end lost 1 base, and 10 bases lay between the germline ends. CDR1 is LNHNV and CDR2 is YYDKDF in the germline V gene (reference sequence). CDR3 nucleotides: TGTGCCACCAGCAGAGGACAGGCTCGGAACACCGGGGAGCTGTTTTTT. It translates to CATSRGQARNTGELFF. Together with reference TRBV15 and TRBJ2-2, the CDR3 gives the full variable domain: DAMVIQNPRYQVTQFGKPVTLSCSQTLNHNVMYWYQQKSSQAPKLLFHYYDKDFNNEADTPDNFQSRRPNTSFCFLDIRSPGLGDTAMYLCATSRGQARNTGELFFGEGSRLTVL.

This clone was counted a few times. This chain links TRBV11-2 with TRBJ2-2; 8 nucleotides match TRBD2. The germline V gene encodes CDR1 SGHAT and CDR2 FQNNGV. The CDR3 covers 14 residues. J gave up 7 bases and V 4 bases, and 5 bases lay outside the gene matches. CDR3 sequence reads: CASSSQREIGELFF. In nucleotides, the CDR3 is TGTGCCAGCAGCTCTCAGCGGGAGATCGGGGAGCTGTTTTTT.

The chain has TRBV5-1 and TRBJ1-1, with D possibly TRBD1 on 6 matching bases. V lost 4 bases, J lost 0 bases, and 19 bases lay in between. Germline CDR1 is SGHRS and CDR2 is YFSETQ. The CDR3 contains 17 residues. Here the CDR3 reads CASSASGTPMVNTEAFF. CDR3 DNA: TGCGCCAGCAGCGCGTCGGGGACACCTATGGTGAACACTGAAGCTTTCTTT.

The chain is built from TRBV15 and TRBJ2-4, with 15 bases matching TRBD2. The trim removed 1 base at V and 11 bases at J, leaving 18 bases unmatched. This CDR3 has 20 residues. Germline V gene data show CDR1 as LNHNV and CDR2 as YYDKDF (reference sequence). CDR3 sequence reads: CATSRGGWKPGLAGGKFQYF. CDR3 DNA sequence: TGTGCCACCAGCAGAGGGGGGTGGAAACCGGGACTAGCGGGAGGAAAATTTCAGTACTTC.

A note on this clone: Other DNA sequences in this specimen translate into the identical CDR3. The chain recombines TRBV6-1 with TRBJ1-3, with unresolved D. The V end lost 1 base, the J end lost 0 bases, and 7 bases lay between the germline ends. CDR1 and CDR2 (germline): MNHNS, SASEGT. This CDR3 comprises 15 residues. The CDR3 is CASSEVWGSGNTIYF. The CDR3 bases are TGTGCCAGCAGTGAAGTTTGGGGCTCTGGAAACACCATATATTTT.

The chain joins TRBV14 to TRBJ2-3; D gene ambiguous. The CDR3 loop spans 13 amino acids. Trimming shortened V by 0 bases and J by 7 bases, and 8 bases separated the two germline ends. The V gene's germline CDR1 is SGHDN and CDR2 FVKESK. The CDR3 spells CASSQDLANTQYF. The CDR3 DNA reads as TGTGCCAGCAGCCAAGACCTCGCAAATACGCAGTATTTT.

About this clone: Other DNA sequences in this specimen translate into the identical CDR3. The chain joins TRBV28 to TRBJ2-7; D not certain. The CDR3 loop spans 12 amino acids. Germline CDR1 MDHEN, CDR2 SYDVKM. Trimming took off 4 bases at V and 4 bases at J, with 8 bases between the two ends. CDR3 protein: CASSSVLYEQYF. In DNA, the CDR3 is TGTGCCAGCAGTTCCGTCCTGTACGAGCAGTACTTC.

This clone showed up just once. The chain combines TRBV11-2 with TRBJ2-1; D might be TRBD2 (6 bases). The V end was cut by 5 bases, the J end by 9 bases, with 14 bases between. The CDR3 contains 13 residues. The germline V gene has CDR1 SGHAT and CDR2 FQNNGV. The CDR3 reads CASSGGLGGEQFF. CDR3 bases: TGTGCCAGCAGCGGAGGCCTCGGGGGTGAGCAGTTCTTC. The full variable domain, completed using reference TRBV11-2 and TRBJ2-1, is EAGVAQSPRYKIIEKRQSVAFWCNPISGHATLYWYQQILGQGPKLLIQFQNNGVVDDSQLPKDRFSAERLKGVDSTLKIQPAKLEDSAVYLCASSGGLGGEQFFGPGTRLTVL.

This clone appeared a few times. The V and J genes are TRBV19 and TRBJ1-1; D not certain. V lost 3 bases, J lost 8 bases, and 19 bases lay in between. The CDR3 is 15 amino acids. Looked up from germline, CDR1 is LNHDA and CDR2 is SQIVND (reference sequence). The CDR3 nucleotides are TGTGCCAGTAGTATTGGATCCCCCAAGCCTGCCGAAGCTTTCTTT. This codes for CASSIGSPKPAEAFF.

The rearrangement uses TRBV28 and TRBJ1-2, with D perhaps TRBD1 (6 bases). V lost 3 bases to trimming and J lost 2 bases, with 16 bases between them. The CDR3 sequence is 16 residues long. Germline V lookup: CDR1 MDHEN, CDR2 SYDVKM. The CDR3 spells CASSFSSPGANYGYTF. CDR3 coding DNA: TGTGCCAGCAGTTTTTCCTCCCCAGGGGCCAACTATGGCTACACCTTC.

CDR3 sequence: CASRPDRVTDTQYF. In nucleotides, the CDR3 is TGCGCCAGCAGGCCCGACAGGGTCACAGATACGCAGTATTTT. V gene TRBV5-1 combines with J gene TRBJ2-3, with TRBD1 identical over 7 bases. CDR1 and CDR2 from the germline V gene are SGHRS and YFSETQ. CDR3 length: 14 amino acids. With V trimmed by 5 bases and J by 2 bases, 5 bases remained unmatched.

The chain is built from TRBV7-9 and TRBJ2-7, with D tentatively TRBD2 (6 bases). Deletions cut 7 bases from V and 2 bases from J, with 30 bases between. This CDR3 spans 19 amino acids. CDR1 is SEHNR and CDR2 is FQNEAQ in the germline V gene (reference sequence). CDR3 residues: CASTIPGELEFSRTYEQYF. CDR3 DNA sequence: TGTGCCAGCACCATCCCGGGGGAGCTAGAGTTCTCCCGCACCTACGAGCAGTACTTC.

Comments on this clone: The same CDR3 also results from other DNA sequences found in this sample. CDR3 residues: CASSLGRGADTQYF. For the CDR3, the DNA is TGTGCCAGCAGCTTGGGGAGGGGGGCAGATACGCAGTATTTT. The gene calls are TRBV5-6 and TRBJ2-3; D could derive from TRBD1 or TRBD2 (6 bases each). The germline V gene encodes CDR1 SGHDT and CDR2 YYEEEE. The ends were cut back, 0 bases at V and 4 bases at J, with 9 bases in the middle. The CDR3 consists of 14 residues.

V and J are TRBV28 and TRBJ2-5; D gene unclear. The CDR3 loop spans 13 amino acids. Trimming cost V 6 bases and J 1 base, with 9 bases left between them. Germline values: CDR1 MDHEN, CDR2 SYDVKM. CDR3 loop: CASSSSLQETQYF. DNA for the CDR3: TGTGCCAGCAGCTCCAGTCTCCAAGAGACCCAGTACTTC.

This clone was observed once. Other DNA sequences in the same sample also yield this CDR3. The chain recombines TRBV5-1 with TRBJ2-5, with D uncertain. The V gene's germline CDR1 is SGHRS and CDR2 YFSETQ. This CDR3 has 13 residues. V lost 4 bases, J lost 1 base, and 8 bases lay in between. The CDR3 region is CASSLRPQETQYF. DNA for the CDR3: TGCGCCAGCAGCCTGAGGCCCCAAGAGACCCAGTACTTC.